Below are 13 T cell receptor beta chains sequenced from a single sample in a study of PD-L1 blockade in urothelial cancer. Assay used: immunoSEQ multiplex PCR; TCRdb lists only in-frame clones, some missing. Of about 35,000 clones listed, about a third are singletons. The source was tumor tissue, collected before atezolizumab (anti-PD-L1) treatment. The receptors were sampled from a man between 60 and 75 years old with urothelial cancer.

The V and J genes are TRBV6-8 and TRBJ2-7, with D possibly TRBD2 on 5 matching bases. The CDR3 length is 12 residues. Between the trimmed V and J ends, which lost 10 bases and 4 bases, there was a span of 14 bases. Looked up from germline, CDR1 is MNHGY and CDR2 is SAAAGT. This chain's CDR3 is CAIRPGGYEQYF. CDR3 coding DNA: TGTGCCATCAGACCCGGCGGGTACGAGCAGTACTTC.

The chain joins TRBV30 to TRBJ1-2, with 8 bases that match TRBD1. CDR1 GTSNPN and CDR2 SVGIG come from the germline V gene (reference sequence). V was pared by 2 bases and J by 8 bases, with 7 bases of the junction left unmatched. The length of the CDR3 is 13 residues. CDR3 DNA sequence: TGTGCCTGGAGTACCAAGGACAGGGTCGGCTACACCTTC. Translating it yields CAWSTKDRVGYTF.

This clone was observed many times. The CDR3 loop is CASSDPSGTNEKLFF. CDR3 sequence (DNA): TGTGCCAGCAGTGACCCCTCCGGGACTAATGAAAAACTGTTTTTT. The chain is built from TRBV6-8 and TRBJ1-4; D is uncertain. In germline, CDR1 is MNHGY, CDR2 SAAAGT. The CDR3 covers 15 residues. Trimming took 5 bases from V and 2 from J, leaving 12 bases between them.

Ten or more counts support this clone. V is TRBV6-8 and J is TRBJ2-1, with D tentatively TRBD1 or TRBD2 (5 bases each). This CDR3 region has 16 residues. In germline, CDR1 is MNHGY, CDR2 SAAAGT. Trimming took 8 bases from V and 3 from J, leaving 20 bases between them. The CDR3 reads CASQGRDGTDYNEQFF. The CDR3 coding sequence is TGTGCCAGCCAAGGACGCGACGGGACGGACTACAATGAGCAGTTCTTC.

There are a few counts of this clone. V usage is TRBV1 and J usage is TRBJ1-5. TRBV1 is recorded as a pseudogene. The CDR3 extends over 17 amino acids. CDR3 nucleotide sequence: TGCGCCAGCAGCCAAGTCCGAGGTTATCCCCCTAATCAGCCCCAGCATTTT. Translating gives CASSQVRGYPPNQPQHF.

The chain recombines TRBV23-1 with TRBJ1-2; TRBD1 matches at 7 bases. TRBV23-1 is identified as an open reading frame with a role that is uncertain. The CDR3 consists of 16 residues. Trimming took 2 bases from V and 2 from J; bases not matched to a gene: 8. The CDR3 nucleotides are TGCGCCAGCAGTCAACGGGACAGAAGGGCGAACTATGGCTACACCTTC. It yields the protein CASSQRDRRANYGYTF.

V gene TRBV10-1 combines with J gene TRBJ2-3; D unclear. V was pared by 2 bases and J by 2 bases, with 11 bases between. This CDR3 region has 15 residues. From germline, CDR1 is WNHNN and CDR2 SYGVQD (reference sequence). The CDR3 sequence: CASSEGRRITDTQYF. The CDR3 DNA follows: TGCGCCAGCAGTGAGGGTCGACGTATCACAGATACGCAGTATTTT.

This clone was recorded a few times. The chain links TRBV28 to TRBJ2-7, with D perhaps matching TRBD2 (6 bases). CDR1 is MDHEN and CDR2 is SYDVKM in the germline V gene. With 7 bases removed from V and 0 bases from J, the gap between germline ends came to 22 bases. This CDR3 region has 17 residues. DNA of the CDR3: TGTGCCAGCACTTCCGCGGGGTTGGGACGGACCTCCTACGAGCAGTACTTC. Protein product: CASTSAGLGRTSYEQYF.

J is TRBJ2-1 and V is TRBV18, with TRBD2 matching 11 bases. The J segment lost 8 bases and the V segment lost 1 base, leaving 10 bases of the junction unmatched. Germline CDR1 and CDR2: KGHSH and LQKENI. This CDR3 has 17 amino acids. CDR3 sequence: CASSPRVAGGLRDEQFF. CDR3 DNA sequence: TGTGCCAGCTCACCACGTGTAGCGGGGGGGCTAAGGGATGAGCAGTTCTTC.

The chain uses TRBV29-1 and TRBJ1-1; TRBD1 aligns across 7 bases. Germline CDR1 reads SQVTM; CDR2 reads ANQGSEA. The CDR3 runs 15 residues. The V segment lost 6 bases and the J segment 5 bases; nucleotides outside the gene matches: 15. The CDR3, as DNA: TGCAGCGTCCAGGGGATAACAGGGGTGAGGACTGAAGCTTTCTTT. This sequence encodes CSVQGITGVRTEAFF.

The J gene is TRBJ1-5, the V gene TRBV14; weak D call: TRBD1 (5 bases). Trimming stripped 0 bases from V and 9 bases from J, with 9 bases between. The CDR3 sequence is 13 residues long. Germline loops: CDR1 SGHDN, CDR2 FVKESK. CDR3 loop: CASSQDGRGPQHF. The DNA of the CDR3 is TGTGCCAGCAGCCAAGATGGGAGGGGGCCCCAGCATTTT. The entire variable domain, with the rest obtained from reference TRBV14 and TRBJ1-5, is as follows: EAGVTQFPSHSVIEKGQTVTLRCDPISGHDNLYWYRRVMGKEIKFLLHFVKESKQDESGMPNNRFLAERTGGTYSTLKVQPAELEDSGVYFCASSQDGRGPQHFGDGTRLSIL.

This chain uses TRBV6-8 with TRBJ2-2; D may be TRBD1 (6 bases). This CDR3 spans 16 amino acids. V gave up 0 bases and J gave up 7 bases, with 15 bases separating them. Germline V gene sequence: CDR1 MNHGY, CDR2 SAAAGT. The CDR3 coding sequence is TGTGCCAGCAGTTACTCTTCAGGGGTCAGTCACGGGGAGCTGTTTTTT. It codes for CASSYSSGVSHGELFF.

The DNA for the CDR3 is TGTGCCAGCTCGCGTCCTAGCGGGACCTCCTACGAGCAGTACTTC. It yields the protein CASSRPSGTSYEQYF. The chain employs TRBV18 and TRBJ2-7, with TRBD2 identical over 9 bases. After removal of 6 bases from V and 0 bases from J, the junction contained 6 bases not matched to a gene. Germline V gene lookup returns CDR1 KGHSH and CDR2 LQKENI. The CDR3 consists of 15 residues.